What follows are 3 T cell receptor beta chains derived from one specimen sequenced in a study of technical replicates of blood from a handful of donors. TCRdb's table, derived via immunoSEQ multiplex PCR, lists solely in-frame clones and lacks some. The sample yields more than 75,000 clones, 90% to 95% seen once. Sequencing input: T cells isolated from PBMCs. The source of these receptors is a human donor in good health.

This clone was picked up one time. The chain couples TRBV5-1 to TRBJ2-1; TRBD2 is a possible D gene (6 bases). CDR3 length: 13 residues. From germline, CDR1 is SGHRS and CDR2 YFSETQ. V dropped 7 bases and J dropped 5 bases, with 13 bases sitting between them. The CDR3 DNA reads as TGCGCCAGCTATCGGGAGCCTGACAATGAGCAGTTCTTC. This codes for CASYREPDNEQFF.

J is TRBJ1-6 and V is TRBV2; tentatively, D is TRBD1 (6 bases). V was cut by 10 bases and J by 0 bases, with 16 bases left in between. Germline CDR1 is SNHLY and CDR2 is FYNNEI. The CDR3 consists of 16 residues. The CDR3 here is CATRQDLSSYNSPLHF. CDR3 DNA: TGTGCCACCCGACAGGACCTCAGCTCCTATAATTCACCCCTCCACTTT. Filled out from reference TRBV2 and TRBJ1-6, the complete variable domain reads EPEVTQTPSHQVTQMGQEVILRCVPISNHLYFYWYRQILGQKVEFLVSFYNNEISEKSEIFDDQFSVERPDGSNFTLKIRSTKLEDSAMYFCATRQDLSSYNSPLHFGNGTRLTVT.

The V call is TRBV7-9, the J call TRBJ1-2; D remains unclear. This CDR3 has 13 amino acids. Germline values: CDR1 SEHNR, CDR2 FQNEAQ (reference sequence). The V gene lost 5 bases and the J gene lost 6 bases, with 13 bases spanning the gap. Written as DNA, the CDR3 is TGTGCCAGCAGCCAAAGGATGCAGGATGGCTACACCTTC. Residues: CASSQRMQDGYTF.